The TCR beta chain under discussion was sequenced for a study of blood T cells in healthy people across ages. The second PCR ran roughly 6 to 11 cycles with a sample-barcoded 5' primer and J-beta primers. One entry per CDR3 protein results from TCRdb running MiXCR on the 5' RACE reads. Among some 640,000 distinct CDR3 sequences, around 49% were seen once, and the ten largest hold around a third. The CDR3 length is 14 residues. V was trimmed by 6 bases and J by 5 bases, leaving 14 bases between them. CDR1 is MNHNY and CDR2 is SVGAGI in the germline V gene (reference sequence). This TCR was recovered from a woman aged 55-75 years in good health. V usage is TRBV6-6 and J usage is TRBJ1-5; tentatively, D is TRBD1 (6 bases). The material sequenced was blood. Here the CDR3 DNA reads TGTGCCAGCAGCCTCGACAGGCGGTATCAGCCCCAGCATTTT. Translating it yields CASSLDRRYQPQHF.